This T cell receptor beta chain derives from a study of response to subunit inactivated influenza vaccine. Study observations and caveats: There was a suggestion from the authors that each seasonal influenza vaccination recruits few new T cells.

Each CDR3 protein gets one entry after TCRdb re-called the RT-PCR reads with MiXCR. The sample records a few hundred thousand distinct CDR3 sequences, 13% to 15% being singletons. CDR3 length: 15 residues. In germline, CDR1 is MDHEN, CDR2 SYDVKM. Trimming left V 3 bases short and J 0 bases short, with 10 bases between. Comment on this clonotype: Antigen: not known.

The source was PBMCs from blood, collected 11 to 12 days after vaccination. This clonotype was obtained from a man aged 45-60 years who received an inactivated influenza vaccine. This chain uses TRBV28 with TRBJ2-3; TRBD1 or TRBD2 may be the D gene (5 bases each). The CDR3 DNA sequence: TGTGCCAGCAGTTTGGGGGAACTTAGCACAGATACGCAGTATTTT. As protein: CASSLGELSTDTQYF.